The clone carrying this T cell receptor (beta chain) was seen just once. Germline CDR1 MNHEY, CDR2 SVGEGT. V dropped 7 bases and J dropped 3 bases, with 16 bases sitting between them. This CDR3 contains 15 residues. RNA, at about 0.5 to 1 ug, was reverse transcribed with random hexamers. An immunoSEQ multiplex PCR generated amplified TCR beta CDR3 products spanning 54 Vbeta and 13 Jbeta. TCRdb analysed the immunoSEQ multiplex PCR reads with MiXCR anew, one entry per CDR3 protein. Found here are 150,000 to 200,000 distinct CDR3 sequences, 94% of them singletons; the top ten hold approximately 0.094%. The patients who served as multiple sclerosis controls were treatment-naive and had stable or active relapsing-remitting disease that fulfilled the revised McDonald criteria. This entry comes from a study of CD8 T cells in Susac syndrome.

The chain combines TRBV6-2 or TRBV6-3 with TRBJ1-5; D gene unclear. The TCR originated in a human donor with multiple sclerosis. Sequencing input: CD4+ T cells from PBMCs. Here the CDR3 reads CASTKDRLYNQPQHF. Written as DNA, the CDR3 is TGTGCCAGCACCAAGGATCGCCTGTACAATCAGCCCCAGCATTTT.